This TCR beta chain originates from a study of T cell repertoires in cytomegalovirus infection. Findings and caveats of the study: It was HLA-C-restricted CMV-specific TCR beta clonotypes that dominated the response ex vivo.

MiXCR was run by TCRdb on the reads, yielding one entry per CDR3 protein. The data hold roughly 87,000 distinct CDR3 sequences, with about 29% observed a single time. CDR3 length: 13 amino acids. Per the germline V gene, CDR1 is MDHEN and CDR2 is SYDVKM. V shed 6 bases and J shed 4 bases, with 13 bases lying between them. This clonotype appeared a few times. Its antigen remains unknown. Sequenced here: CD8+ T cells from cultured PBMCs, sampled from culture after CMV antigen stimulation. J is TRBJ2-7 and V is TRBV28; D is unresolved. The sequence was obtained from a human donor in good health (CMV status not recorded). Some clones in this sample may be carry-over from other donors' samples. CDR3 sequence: CASSPHRYYEQYF. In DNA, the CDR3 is TGTGCCAGCAGCCCCCACCGTTATTACGAGCAGTACTTC.